This entry is about one T cell receptor (beta chain). The antigen remains undetermined. Time point given: newly diagnosed, previously untreated cHL patient sample. Researchers pulled CD8+ T cells out of thawed PBMCs using magnetic negative selection. The CDR3 consists of 16 residues. CDR1 is SGHTA, CDR2 FQGNSA, per germline. Trimming cost V 1 base and J 2 bases, with 12 bases left between them. The source of the sample is a study of PD-1 blockade in classical Hodgkin lymphoma. The table came from immunoSEQ multiplex PCR; TCRdb's copy has only in-frame clones and leaves some out. Counted here are over 3,500 clones, approximately 80% occurring once; the ten biggest clones make up roughly 13%. Regarding the study as a whole: At baseline, newly diagnosed patients reportedly showed less TCR diversity than healthy donors.

This receptor was taken from a human donor with classical Hodgkin lymphoma. Material: CD8+ T cells from blood. This chain joins TRBV7-2 and TRBJ1-3; D is uncertain. The CDR3 is CASSLEIGATGNTIYF. CDR3 DNA sequence: TGTGCCAGCAGCTTAGAAATTGGAGCTACTGGAAACACCATATATTTT. Looking up the rest from reference TRBV7-2 and TRBJ1-3 gives the full variable domain: GAGVSQSPSNKVTEKGKDVELRCDPISGHTALYWYRQSLGQGLEFLIYFQGNSAPDKSGLPSDRFSAERTGGSVSTLTIQRTQQEDSAVYLCASSLEIGATGNTIYFGEGSWLTVV.